This paragraph covers one T cell receptor beta chain sequence. Its antigen is unidentified. The CDR3 is 17 amino acids. Germline CDR1 and CDR2: SGHVS and FNYEAQ. V lost 1 base, J lost 3 bases, and 18 bases lay in between. The assay was immunoSEQ multiplex PCR, and TCRdb's table has in-frame clones only and misses some. The data contain roughly 29,000 clones, around 90% of them singletons. These data are taken from a study of OX40 agonist ivuxolimab in advanced cancers. Study details: Partial responses were achieved by three patients, one with hepatocellular carcinoma and two with cutaneous melanoma.

Overall study findings and caveats: The study found among the lowest clonal expansion in partial responders at 0.1-3.0 mg/kg.

This chain joins TRBV7-6 and TRBJ2-5; D unresolved. This material consisted of CD4+ or CD8+ T cells sorted from blood, taken in a trial of the OX40 agonist ivuxolimab. The clonotype originates from an adult with an advanced solid tumor such as melanoma, head and neck, liver or kidney cancer. The CDR3 DNA is TGTGCCAGCAGCTTAGGGGTAGGCCGTTCTCCTAAAGAGACCCAGTACTTC. It yields the protein CASSLGVGRSPKETQYF.